These 25 T cell receptor beta chains came from one sample sequenced in a study of T cells after yellow fever vaccination. TCRdb reprocessed the 5' RACE reads via MiXCR and lists one record per CDR3 protein. Here the sample spans hundreds of thousands of distinct CDR3 sequences, 15% to 20% being singletons. The sequenced sample was PBMCs, obtained 15 days after the yellow fever booster vaccination. The receptor set was obtained from a man aged 30-40 years who received the YFV17D yellow fever vaccine.

The sample holds many counts of this clonotype. This rearrangement joins TRBV20-1 to TRBJ2-2, with 10 bases aligning to TRBD2. CDR1 is DFQATT and CDR2 is SNEGSKA in the germline V gene (reference sequence). V was pared by 2 bases and J by 3 bases, with 3 bases of the junction left unmatched. The CDR3 is 15 amino acids. CDR3 in DNA: TGCAGTGCTAGACTAGCGGGAGCGGACACCGGGGAGCTGTTTTTT. Translation: CSARLAGADTGELFF.

This clonotype was seen a handful of times. The chain recombines TRBV5-1 with TRBJ1-4, with 7 bases lining up with TRBD1. The CDR3 contains 14 residues. After removal of 7 bases from V and 5 bases from J, the junction contained 8 bases not matched to a gene. Germline V gene lookup returns CDR1 SGHRS and CDR2 YFSETQ. The CDR3 is CASRQGVGNEKLFF. DNA for the CDR3: TGCGCCAGCCGGCAGGGGGTCGGGAATGAAAAACTGTTTTTT. Combining the CDR3 with reference TRBV5-1 and TRBJ1-4 gives the whole variable domain KAGVTQTPRYLIKTRGQQVTLSCSPISGHRSVSWYQQTPGQGLQFLFEYFSETQRNKGNFPGRFSGRQFSNSRSEMNVSTLELGDSALYLCASRQGVGNEKLFFGSGTQLSVL.

In this sample, this clonotype turned up a few times. V and J are TRBV4-3 and TRBJ1-2; TRBD1 is a possible D gene (5 bases). CDR3 length: 15 residues. V was trimmed by 0 bases and J by 7 bases, leaving 15 bases between them. The germline CDR1 and CDR2 sequences are LGHNA and YSLEER. CDR3 bases: TGCGCCAGCAGCCAAGATCTAGGGGTGGGAAGTGGCTACACCTTC. Its protein product is CASSQDLGVGSGYTF.

This clonotype was counted between two and nine times. V usage is TRBV20-1 and J usage is TRBJ2-3; D is tentatively TRBD1 or TRBD2 (5 bases each). Per germline, CDR1 DFQATT and CDR2 SNEGSKA (reference sequence). CDR3 size: 14 residues. V was pared by 7 bases and J by 1 base, with 15 bases between. As DNA, the CDR3 is TGCAGTGGAGAACGGGGCTACGGCACAGATACGCAGTATTTT. As protein: CSGERGYGTDTQYF.

Many counts were recorded for this clonotype. The V gene is TRBV28, the J gene TRBJ2-5; D is unclear. The CDR3 runs to 11 residues. In germline, CDR1 is MDHEN, CDR2 SYDVKM. The V end was cut by 6 bases, the J end by 1 base, with 3 bases between. CDR3 bases: TGTGCCAGCAGCCGCCAAGAGACCCAGTACTTC. Protein product: CASSRQETQYF.

This clonotype was found a few times. J is TRBJ2-3 and V is TRBV30; TRBD2 aligns across 8 bases. CDR3 length equals 16 residues. The ends lost 4 bases at V and 2 bases at J; junction bases unmatched: 11. Per germline, CDR1 GTSNPN and CDR2 SVGIG (reference sequence). Here the CDR3 reads CAWTLGLAGNTDTQYF. The CDR3 nucleotides read TGTGCCTGGACCCTCGGACTAGCAGGGAACACAGATACGCAGTATTTT.

The chain uses TRBV20-1 and TRBJ2-1; TRBD2 might be the D (6 bases). The germline CDR1 and CDR2 sequences are DFQATT and SNEGSKA (reference sequence). This CDR3 region has 14 residues. Trimming took 4 bases from V and 9 from J, leaving 19 bases between them. The CDR3 nucleotides read TGCAGTGCTATCCGGGACTCGGGAGTGGGTGAGCAGTTCTTC. This gives the protein CSAIRDSGVGEQFF.

Written as DNA, the CDR3 is TGTGCCAGCAGTCCCCTAGCGGTAGCCCCCAATGAGCAGTTCTTC. This gives the protein CASSPLAVAPNEQFF. The chain is built from TRBV12-3 or TRBV12-4 and TRBJ2-1; 7 nucleotides match TRBD2. V shed 5 bases and J 6 bases; nucleotides not matched to a gene: 10. The CDR3 is 15 residues long.

J is TRBJ1-6 and V is TRBV14; no reliable D call. Germline CDR1 SGHDN, CDR2 FVKESK. This CDR3 region has 13 residues. The V end lost 0 bases, the J end lost 14 bases, and 11 bases lay between the germline ends. The CDR3: CASSQDFGWTLHF. The CDR3 DNA reads as TGTGCCAGCAGCCAAGACTTTGGTTGGACCCTCCACTTT.

This clonotype was picked up a small number of times. The chain carries TRBV29-1 and TRBJ2-7; D not resolved. CDR1 is SQVTM and CDR2 is ANQGSEA in the germline V gene. V was shortened by 6 bases and J by 5 bases, with 11 bases between the two germline ends. This CDR3 is 11 amino acids long. DNA of the CDR3: TGCAGCGTCCGACATAGCCACGAGCAGTACTTC. It translates to CSVRHSHEQYF.

This clonotype was counted only a few times. The J gene is TRBJ2-1, the V gene TRBV6-1; 12 bases fit TRBD2. The CDR3 has 15 residues. Germline-derived CDR1 and CDR2 are MNHNS and SASEGT. Trimming at V came to 4 bases and at J to 9 bases, leaving 7 bases not matched to a gene. The CDR3 coding sequence is TGTGCCAGCAGTGCAGGACTAGCGGGAACTGGTGAGCAGTTCTTC. Protein product: CASSAGLAGTGEQFF.

The chain recombines TRBV28 with TRBJ2-7, with 10 nucleotides matching TRBD2. V lost 7 bases and J lost 5; bases outside the gene matches: 8. Looked up from germline, CDR1 is MDHEN and CDR2 is SYDVKM. CDR3 length: 14 residues. The CDR3 loop reads CASNGAGGPNEQYF. Here the CDR3 DNA reads TGTGCCAGCAACGGAGCGGGAGGGCCTAACGAGCAGTACTTC.

The V and J genes are TRBV9 and TRBJ2-1; the D is unclear. Germline CDR1 reads SGDLS; CDR2 reads YYNGEE. The CDR3 has 12 amino acids. V was shortened by 0 bases and J by 8 bases, with 6 bases between the two germline ends. CDR3 region: CASSVVQYEQFF. As DNA, the CDR3 is TGTGCCAGCAGCGTAGTTCAGTATGAGCAGTTCTTC. Full variable domain (outside the CDR3, taken from reference TRBV9 and TRBJ2-1): DSGVTQTPKHLITATGQRVTLRCSPRSGDLSVYWYQQSLDQGLQFLIQYYNGEERAKGNILERFSAQQFPDLHSELNLSSLELGDSALYFCASSVVQYEQFFGPGTRLTVL.

The chain carries TRBV7-8 and TRBJ2-3; D is unresolved. The CDR3 is 14 amino acids. V gave up 1 base and J gave up 6 bases, with 11 bases separating them. Germline-derived CDR1 and CDR2 are SGHVS and FQNEAQ. The CDR3 here is CASSLGVVGDTQYF. Here the CDR3 DNA reads TGTGCCAGCAGCTTAGGCGTTGTCGGTGATACGCAGTATTTT.

Only a few counts were recorded for this clonotype. The J gene is TRBJ2-5, the V gene TRBV19; 7 nucleotides match TRBD1. The germline gives CDR1 LNHDA, CDR2 SQIVND (reference sequence). The ends lost 9 bases at V and 5 bases at J; junction bases unmatched: 9. There are 13 residues in the CDR3. CDR3 in amino acids: CASTTQGKETQYF. The CDR3 DNA sequence: TGTGCCAGCACCACACAGGGGAAGGAGACCCAGTACTTC.

J is TRBJ2-2 and V is TRBV7-2; D is possibly TRBD2 (5 bases). The germline V gene has CDR1 SGHTA and CDR2 FQGNSA. Deletions cut 5 bases from V and 2 bases from J, with 12 bases between. The CDR3 has 15 amino acids. CDR3 sequence (DNA): TGTGCCAGCAGCCCTCTAGCTGTTAACACCGGGGAGCTGTTTTTT. It codes for CASSPLAVNTGELFF.

This clonotype appeared once. The V call is TRBV18, the J call TRBJ1-2, with D unresolved. The CDR3 sequence is 15 residues long. The germline V gene encodes CDR1 KGHSH and CDR2 LQKENI. V gave up 2 bases and J gave up 4 bases, with 14 bases separating them. CDR3 bases: TGTGCCAGCTCACCAAATTCGAGGTCTGGCTATGGCTACACCTTC. Its protein product is CASSPNSRSGYGYTF.

V gene TRBV29-1 combines with J gene TRBJ2-7, with TRBD1 identical over 8 bases. Germline CDR1 and CDR2: SQVTM and ANQGSEA. Germline trimming cut 3 bases from V and 3 bases from J; bases unmatched to any gene: 7. The CDR3 is made up of 14 amino acids. The CDR3 DNA sequence: TGCAGCGTTGAGAGACAGGGGTTAGACTACGAGCAGTACTTC. Translated, it gives CSVERQGLDYEQYF.

The V gene is TRBV18, the J gene TRBJ2-1, with 7 bases identical to TRBD1. The germline gives CDR1 KGHSH, CDR2 LQKENI. V lost 3 bases, J lost 10 bases, and 12 bases stayed unmatched. This CDR3 is built from 15 residues. Here the CDR3 reads CASSPGTAYFLEQFF. CDR3 nucleotide sequence: TGTGCCAGCTCACCCGGGACAGCCTACTTTTTGGAGCAGTTCTTC.

V usage is TRBV12-3 or TRBV12-4 and J usage is TRBJ1-5; no reliable D call. V dropped 3 bases and J dropped 7 bases, with 10 bases sitting between them. The CDR3 covers 13 residues. The CDR3 DNA reads TGTGCCAGCAGTTTCTCAGGACGCCAGCCCCAGCATTTT. This translates into CASSFSGRQPQHF.

The rearrangement links TRBV5-1 to TRBJ2-3; tentatively, D is TRBD1 (6 bases). Germline V CDR1 and CDR2: SGHRS, YFSETQ. The CDR3 has 13 residues. V was pared by 6 bases and J by 1 base, with 9 bases between. This chain's CDR3 is CASNAGGTDTQYF. The CDR3 nucleotides are TGCGCCAGCAACGCAGGGGGCACAGATACGCAGTATTTT.

This clonotype was detected a few times. The chain is built from TRBV29-1 and TRBJ2-3; 9 bases are a match to TRBD2. Trimming at V came to 3 bases and at J to 3 bases, leaving 7 bases not matched to a gene. CDR1 and CDR2 from the germline V gene are SQVTM and ANQGSEA. The CDR3 is 15 amino acids. The CDR3 loop is CSVDGAGGPTDTQYF. CDR3 DNA: TGCAGCGTTGACGGGGCGGGAGGGCCGACAGATACGCAGTATTTT.

This clonotype was detected only a few times. This chain links TRBV5-1 with TRBJ1-4, with 9 bases identical to TRBD1. This CDR3 contains 15 residues. Germline CDR1 reads SGHRS; CDR2 reads YFSETQ. After removal of 4 bases from V and 5 bases from J, the junction contained 6 bases not matched to a gene. This CDR3 is CASSATGGRNEKLFF. CDR3 coding DNA: TGCGCCAGCAGCGCCACAGGGGGCCGAAATGAAAAACTGTTTTTT.

The V call is TRBV20-1, the J call TRBJ2-3, with 8 bases identical to TRBD1. The CDR3 is 14 residues long. Germline V gene lookup returns CDR1 DFQATT and CDR2 SNEGSKA (reference sequence). V lost 4 bases to trimming and J lost 2 bases; unmatched junction nucleotides: 5. The DNA of the CDR3 is TGCAGTGCTATTAAGGACAGGGCCACAGATACGCAGTATTTT. As protein: CSAIKDRATDTQYF.

This chain joins TRBV3-1 and TRBJ2-2; 9 bases fit TRBD1. With 0 bases clipped from V and 1 base from J, the junction kept 15 bases outside the gene matches. Germline V gives CDR1 LGHDT, CDR2 YNNKEL (reference sequence). CDR3 length equals 21 residues. CDR3 DNA: TGTGCCAGCAGCCAAGAGTGGAAAGGGACAGGGACTGGGATGAACACCGGGGAGCTGTTTTTT. This codes for CASSQEWKGTGTGMNTGELFF. Based on the CDR3 plus reference TRBV3-1 and TRBJ2-2, the full variable domain is DTAVSQTPKYLVTQMGNDKSIKCEQNLGHDTMYWYKQDSKKFLKIMFSYNNKELIINETVPNRFSPKSPDKAHLNLHINSLELGDSAVYFCASSQEWKGTGTGMNTGELFFGEGSRLTVL.